A single sample is the source of the 15 T cell receptor beta chains below, sequenced in a study of cytomegalovirus exposure and HLA in healthy donors. The PCR made use of 60 Vbeta and 13 Jbeta primers. Produced via immunoSEQ multiplex PCR; TCRdb's table is partial and in-frame only. Of about 210,000 clones listed, over 75% are singletons. Sample: PBMCs. The source is a boy under 18 in good health and CMV-seronegative.

The chain has TRBV7-8 and TRBJ1-6; D call uncertain. Trimming pared 5 bases from V and 8 bases from J, leaving 10 bases between. Per germline, CDR1 SGHVS and CDR2 FQNEAQ. The CDR3 extends over 13 amino acids. The CDR3 nucleotides are TGTGCCAGCAGCCGTCCAGGCGATTCACCCCTCCACTTT. It is translated as CASSRPGDSPLHF.

V gene TRBV6-6 combines with J gene TRBJ2-2; D remains unclear. CDR1 is MNHNY and CDR2 is SVGAGI in the germline V gene (reference sequence). The CDR3 has 12 amino acids. Between the trimmed V and J ends, which lost 6 bases and 6 bases, there was a span of 8 bases. The CDR3 reads CASRKLAGELFF. The DNA of the CDR3 is TGTGCCAGCAGGAAGTTAGCCGGGGAGCTGTTTTTT.

The chain joins TRBV28 to TRBJ1-2; D is possibly TRBD1 (5 bases). Trimming stripped 5 bases from V and 6 bases from J, with 19 bases between. The CDR3 consists of 15 residues. Germline V gives CDR1 MDHEN, CDR2 SYDVKM. In DNA form, the CDR3 reads TGTGCCAGCAGTCCCCCGGGGGTGGGTTACAATGGCTACACCTTC. This sequence encodes CASSPPGVGYNGYTF.

V is TRBV18 and J is TRBJ2-7; possibly TRBD2 for D (6 bases). CDR1 and CDR2 (germline): KGHSH, LQKENI. CDR3 size: 16 residues. Trimming shortened V by 3 bases and J by 4 bases, and 19 bases separated the two germline ends. The CDR3 reads CASSPSTVPGGYEQYF. For the CDR3, the DNA is TGTGCCAGCTCACCCTCGACAGTACCCGGAGGGTACGAGCAGTACTTC.

This chain uses TRBV19 with TRBJ1-2, with 9 nucleotides matching TRBD1. Germline-derived CDR1 and CDR2 are LNHDA and SQIVND (reference sequence). The V segment lost 1 base and the J segment 3 bases; nucleotides outside the gene matches: 6. The length of the CDR3 is 16 residues. The CDR3 DNA reads as TGTGCCAGTAGTATAGCTGGACAGGGGATGTACTATGGCTACACCTTC. This translates into CASSIAGQGMYYGYTF.

V gene TRBV5-4 combines with J gene TRBJ2-1, with 9 bases matching TRBD2. Trimming cost V 2 bases and J 5 bases; bases outside gene matches: 5. CDR1 and CDR2 from the germline V gene are SGHNT and YYREEE (reference sequence). The CDR3 loop spans 15 amino acids. CDR3: CASSLSAGGHNEQFF. CDR3 nucleotide sequence: TGTGCCAGCAGCTTATCGGCGGGGGGGCACAATGAGCAGTTCTTC.

V and J are TRBV5-1 and TRBJ1-4; 8 nucleotides match TRBD1. Germline CDR1 is SGHRS and CDR2 is YFSETQ. This CDR3 comprises 13 residues. V trimming: 4 bases; J trimming: 8 bases; junction bases outside the gene matches: 4. In nucleotides, the CDR3 is TGCGCCAGCAGCCTGACAGGGGACGAAAAACTGTTTTTT. Translated: CASSLTGDEKLFF.

V gene TRBV4-1 combines with J gene TRBJ2-4; tentative D call: TRBD2 (6 bases). CDR1 is MGHRA and CDR2 is YSYEKL in the germline V gene. The V gene lost 1 base and the J gene lost 0 bases, with 16 bases spanning the gap. The CDR3 is made up of 18 amino acids. Here the CDR3 DNA reads TGCGCCAGCAGCCAAGGGCGCGGGACCCCTCTAGCCAAAAACATTCAGTACTTC. Its protein is CASSQGRGTPLAKNIQYF.

V is TRBV19 and J is TRBJ2-3, with 9 positions matching TRBD1. V lost 10 bases to trimming and J lost 3 bases; unmatched junction nucleotides: 11. Germline CDR1 reads LNHDA; CDR2 reads SQIVND (reference sequence). The CDR3 extends over 15 amino acids. The CDR3 protein is CATRDRALMTDTQYF. CDR3 in DNA: TGTGCCACCAGGGACAGGGCTTTAATGACAGATACGCAGTATTTT.

This rearrangement joins TRBV11-3 to TRBJ1-1, with TRBD1 matching 9 bases. The CDR3 contains 15 residues. J was trimmed by 7 bases and V by 1 base; bases with no gene match: 7. Germline V lookup: CDR1 SGHNT, CDR2 YENEEA. The CDR3 sequence: CASSLGTGVNGEAFF. In DNA, the CDR3 is TGTGCCAGCAGCTTAGGGACAGGGGTGAATGGTGAAGCTTTCTTT.

The chain has TRBV11-3 and TRBJ2-7; 7 bases are a match to TRBD2. Germline V gene sequence: CDR1 SGHNT, CDR2 YENEEA. The V and J ends lost 4 bases and 4 bases, in that order; junction bases with no gene match: 13. This CDR3 has 16 amino acids. The CDR3 protein is CASSSPWGGSHYEQYF. DNA of the CDR3: TGTGCCAGCAGCTCCCCCTGGGGGGGGTCCCATTACGAGCAGTACTTC.

A few counts support this clone. This rearrangement joins TRBV2 to TRBJ1-2; the D gene is possibly TRBD1 (5 bases). V shed 8 bases and J shed 4 bases, with 14 bases lying between them. The CDR3 covers 13 residues. Per germline, CDR1 SNHLY and CDR2 FYNNEI. This chain's CDR3 is CASATGPSYGYTF. The CDR3 nucleotides read TGTGCCAGCGCCACAGGTCCTTCCTATGGCTACACCTTC.

The chain has TRBV9 and TRBJ1-1; possibly TRBD1 for D (5 bases). Germline V gene data show CDR1 as SGDLS and CDR2 as YYNGEE. The CDR3 has 14 residues. V gave up 0 bases and J gave up 2 bases, with 8 bases separating them. The CDR3: CASSVGGVNTEAFF. The CDR3 nucleotides read TGTGCCAGCAGCGTAGGGGGGGTTAACACTGAAGCTTTCTTT.

Only one count was recorded for this clone. The rearrangement links TRBV5-1 to TRBJ1-4, with D possibly being TRBD1 (5 bases). V shed 1 base and J shed 4 bases, with 8 bases lying between them. CDR1 is SGHRS, CDR2 YFSETQ, per germline. There are 14 residues in the CDR3. CDR3 sequence (DNA): TGCGCCAGCAGCTTGCGGGGGAATAATGAAAAACTGTTTTTT. Its protein is CASSLRGNNEKLFF. The variable domain in full, with the rest retrieved from reference TRBV5-1 and TRBJ1-4, is KAGVTQTPRYLIKTRGQQVTLSCSPISGHRSVSWYQQTPGQGLQFLFEYFSETQRNKGNFPGRFSGRQFSNSRSEMNVSTLELGDSALYLCASSLRGNNEKLFFGSGTQLSVL.

The CDR3 is CAISDSRLAVFLHEQYF. The CDR3 region has the DNA TGTGCCATCAGTGATAGTAGACTAGCGGTCTTCTTGCACGAGCAGTACTTC. The rearrangement joins TRBV10-3 to TRBJ2-7; TRBD2 matches at 9 bases. The CDR3 runs 17 residues. V shed 3 bases, J shed 5 bases, and the junction held 14 bases outside the gene matches. Germline CDR1 reads ENHRY; CDR2 reads SYGVKD.